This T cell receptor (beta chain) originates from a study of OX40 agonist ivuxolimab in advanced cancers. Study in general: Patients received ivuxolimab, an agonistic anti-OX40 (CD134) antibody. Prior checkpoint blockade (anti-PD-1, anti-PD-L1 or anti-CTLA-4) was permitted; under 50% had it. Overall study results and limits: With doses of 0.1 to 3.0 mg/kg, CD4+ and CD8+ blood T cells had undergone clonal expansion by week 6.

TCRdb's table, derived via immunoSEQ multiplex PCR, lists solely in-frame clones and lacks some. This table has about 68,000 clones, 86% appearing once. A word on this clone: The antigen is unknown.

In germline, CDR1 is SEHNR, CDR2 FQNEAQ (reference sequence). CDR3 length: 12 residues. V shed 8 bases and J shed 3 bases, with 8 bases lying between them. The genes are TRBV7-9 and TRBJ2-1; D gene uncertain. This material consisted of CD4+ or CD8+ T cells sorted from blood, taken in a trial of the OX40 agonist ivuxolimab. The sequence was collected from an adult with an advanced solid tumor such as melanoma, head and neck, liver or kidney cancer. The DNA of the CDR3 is TGTGCCAGCGGGGTGGGCTACAATGAGCAGTTCTTC. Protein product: CASGVGYNEQFF.